Below are 5 T cell receptor beta chains sequenced from a single sample in a study of CD8+ T cells in alopecia areata (dated by TCRdb to between 2017 and 2018). The receptor library was made with the immunoSEQ multiplex PCR assay. RNA was extracted from all samples and reverse transcribed into cDNA, which served as template for TCR sequencing. TCRdb holds this immuneACCESS table with in-frame rearrangements only. Some clones are missing; in checked studies, unresolved V genes explain under half, and the rest has no known cause. The sample table contains some 80,000 clones; only one count was recorded for 60% to 70% of them. The ten largest make up less than 25% of the sample. The time point label on this specimen signifies: around 24 weeks on oral tofacitinib. Sample treatment or condition, as interpreted from the label and publication: oral pan-JAK inhibitor, 5-10 mg twice daily. Sequenced here: CD8+ T cells sorted from blood, sampled at week 24, from a patient treated with tofacitinib. Receptors originate from a human donor with alopecia areata.

This clone was detected a few times. V is TRBV7-9 and J is TRBJ1-3; D gene uncertain. The ends were cut back, 1 base at V and 0 bases at J, with 10 bases in the middle. Germline CDR1 and CDR2: SEHNR and FQNEAQ (reference sequence). The CDR3 totals 16 residues. In nucleotides, the CDR3 is TGTGCCAGCAGCTTAGATTTTCGGGGCTCTGGAAACACCATATATTTT. It specifies CASSLDFRGSGNTIYF. The full variable domain, completed using reference TRBV7-9 and TRBJ1-3, is DTGVSQNPRHKITKRGQNVTFRCDPISEHNRLYWYRQTLGQGPEFLTYFQNEAQLEKSRLLSDRFSAERPKGSFSTLEIQRTEQGDSAMYLCASSLDFRGSGNTIYFGEGSWLTVV.

This chain uses TRBV19 with TRBJ2-7, with 8 nucleotides matching TRBD1. With V trimmed by 7 bases and J by 2 bases, 7 bases remained unmatched. Germline V gives CDR1 LNHDA, CDR2 SQIVND (reference sequence). This CDR3 comprises 14 residues. The CDR3 region is CASTPGTGAYEQYF. CDR3 coding DNA: TGTGCCAGTACCCCCGGGACAGGAGCCTACGAGCAGTACTTC.

The genes are TRBV5-1 and TRBJ1-2; 7 bases are a match to TRBD1. Trimming removed 1 base from V and 8 bases from J; junction bases left unmatched: 14. The CDR3 spans 16 residues. Germline CDR1 is SGHRS and CDR2 is YFSETQ. DNA of the CDR3: TGCGCCAGCAGCTTGACCAGGGGGACCCCTGCCCAAGGCTACACCTTC. It yields the protein CASSLTRGTPAQGYTF.

The chain carries TRBV7-9 and TRBJ2-5; TRBD1 matches at 8 bases. CDR1 and CDR2 from the germline V gene are SEHNR and FQNEAQ (reference sequence). The ends lost 5 bases at V and 5 bases at J; junction bases unmatched: 10. The CDR3 totals 15 residues. The CDR3 loop reads CASSDQQGVGETQYF. The DNA of the CDR3 is TGTGCCAGCAGCGACCAACAGGGGGTTGGGGAGACCCAGTACTTC.

V gene TRBV28 combines with J gene TRBJ2-1; 7 bases align to TRBD2. Germline CDR1 MDHEN, CDR2 SYDVKM. The CDR3 spans 17 residues. Trimming at V came to 7 bases and at J to 7 bases, leaving 19 bases not matched to a gene. The CDR3 region is CASNPYPYGAGDNEQFF. The CDR3 DNA is TGTGCCAGCAACCCGTACCCCTATGGGGCGGGAGATAATGAGCAGTTCTTC.